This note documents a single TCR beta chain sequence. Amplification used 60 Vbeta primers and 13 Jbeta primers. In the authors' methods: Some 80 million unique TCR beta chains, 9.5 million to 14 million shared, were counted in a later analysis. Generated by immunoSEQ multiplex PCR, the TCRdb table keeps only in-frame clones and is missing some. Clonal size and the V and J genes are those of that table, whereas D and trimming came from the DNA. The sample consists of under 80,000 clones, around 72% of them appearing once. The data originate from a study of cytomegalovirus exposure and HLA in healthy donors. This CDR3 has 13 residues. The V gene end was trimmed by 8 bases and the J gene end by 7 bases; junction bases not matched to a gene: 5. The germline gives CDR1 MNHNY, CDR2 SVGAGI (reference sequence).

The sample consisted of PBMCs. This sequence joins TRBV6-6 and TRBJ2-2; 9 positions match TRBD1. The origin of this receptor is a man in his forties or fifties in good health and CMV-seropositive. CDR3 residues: CASQDRGGGELFF. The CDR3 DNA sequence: TGTGCCAGCCAGGACAGGGGCGGCGGGGAGCTGTTTTTT.